The T cell receptor beta chain described here comes from a study of OX40 agonist ivuxolimab in advanced cancers. Libraries were prepared by immunoSEQ multiplex PCR; TCRdb keeps only in-frame clonotypes and omits some of them. In the table there are 65,000 to 70,000 clones, roughly 82% of which are singletons. The TCR originated in an adult with an advanced solid tumor such as melanoma, head and neck, liver or kidney cancer. The material sequenced was CD4+ or CD8+ T cells sorted from blood, taken in a trial of the OX40 agonist ivuxolimab.

The CDR3 DNA reads as TGTGCCAGCAGCAGGACAGGGCCCCACAATGAGCAGTTCTTC. Protein product: CASSRTGPHNEQFF. V usage is TRBV7-7 and J usage is TRBJ2-1; 8 nucleotides line up with TRBD1. V lost 5 bases and J lost 5; bases outside the gene matches: 5. Germline assignment: CDR1 SSHAT and CDR2 FNYEAQ (reference sequence). The CDR3 has 14 amino acids.